This entry is about one TCR beta chain. Germline CDR1 is MRHNA and CDR2 is SNTAGT. V lost 5 bases, J lost 6 bases, and 7 bases lay in between. This CDR3 is built from 12 residues. In the authors' workflow: Reference gene primer amplification in the assay estimated nucleated cell counts. Data came from immunoSEQ multiplex PCR; TCRdb stores just in-frame clones and leaves some out. V and J calls and clone size are given by that table; D and trimming were obtained from the DNA. The table records some 190,000 clones, more than 75% of them present only once. The record originates from a study of blood T cell repertoires in COVID-19. Study at large: The United States, Italy and Spain provided the acute and convalescent COVID-19 samples. The cDNA or gDNA used as material had been derived from T cells, B-cell-depleted T cells, or PBMCs.

This receptor was identified in a woman in her forties or fifties with active or convalescent COVID-19. The chain has TRBV6-4 and TRBJ2-2, with D uncertain. The sequencing sample was made of peripheral blood. CDR3 DNA: TGTGCCAGCAGTCCCGAGGCCGGGGAGCTGTTTTTT. The encoded protein is CASSPEAGELFF.